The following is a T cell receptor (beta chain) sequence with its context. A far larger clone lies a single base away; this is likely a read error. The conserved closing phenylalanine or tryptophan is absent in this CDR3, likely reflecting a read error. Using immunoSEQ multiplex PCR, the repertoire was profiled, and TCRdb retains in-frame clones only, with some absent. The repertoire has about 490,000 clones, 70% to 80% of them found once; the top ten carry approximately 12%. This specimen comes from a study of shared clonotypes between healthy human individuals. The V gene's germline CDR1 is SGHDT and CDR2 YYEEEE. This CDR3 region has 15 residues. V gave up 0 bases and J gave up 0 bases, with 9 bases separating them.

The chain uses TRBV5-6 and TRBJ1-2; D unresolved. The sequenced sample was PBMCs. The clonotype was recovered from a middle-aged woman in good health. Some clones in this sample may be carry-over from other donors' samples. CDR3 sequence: CASSLVVGANYGYTS. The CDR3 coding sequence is TGTGCCAGCAGCTTGGTCGTGGGAGCTAACTATGGCTACACCTCC.